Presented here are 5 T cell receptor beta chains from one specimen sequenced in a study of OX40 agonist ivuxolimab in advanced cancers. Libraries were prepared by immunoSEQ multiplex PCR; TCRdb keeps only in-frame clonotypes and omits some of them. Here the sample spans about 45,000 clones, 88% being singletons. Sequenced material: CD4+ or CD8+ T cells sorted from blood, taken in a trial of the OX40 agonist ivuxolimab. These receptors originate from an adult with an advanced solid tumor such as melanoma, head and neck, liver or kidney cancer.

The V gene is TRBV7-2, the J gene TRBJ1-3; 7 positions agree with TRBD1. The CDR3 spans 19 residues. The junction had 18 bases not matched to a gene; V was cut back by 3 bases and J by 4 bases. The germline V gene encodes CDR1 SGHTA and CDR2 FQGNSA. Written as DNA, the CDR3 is TGTGCCAGCAGCTTGCGACAGGGCGGCCTGAGCTTGACGGGAAACACCATATATTTT. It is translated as CASSLRQGGLSLTGNTIYF.

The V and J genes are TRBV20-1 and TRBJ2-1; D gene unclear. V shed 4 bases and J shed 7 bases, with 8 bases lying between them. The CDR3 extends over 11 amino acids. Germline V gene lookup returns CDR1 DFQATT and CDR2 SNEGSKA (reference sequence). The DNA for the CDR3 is TGCAGTGCTATATTACGGAATGAGCAGTTCTTC. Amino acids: CSAILRNEQFF.

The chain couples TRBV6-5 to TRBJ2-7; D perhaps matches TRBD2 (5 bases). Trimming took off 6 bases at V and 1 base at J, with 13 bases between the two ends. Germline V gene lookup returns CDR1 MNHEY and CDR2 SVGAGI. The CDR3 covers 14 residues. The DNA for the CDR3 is TGTGCCAGCAGCACGGATCGGAGGTCCTACGAGCAGTACTTC. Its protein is CASSTDRRSYEQYF.

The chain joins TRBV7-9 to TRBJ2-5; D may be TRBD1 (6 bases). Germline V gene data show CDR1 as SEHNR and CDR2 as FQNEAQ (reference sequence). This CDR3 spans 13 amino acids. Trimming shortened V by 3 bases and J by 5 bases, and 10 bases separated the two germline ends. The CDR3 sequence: CASSFPGVETQYF. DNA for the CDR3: TGTGCCAGCAGCTTTCCAGGGGTCGAGACCCAGTACTTC.

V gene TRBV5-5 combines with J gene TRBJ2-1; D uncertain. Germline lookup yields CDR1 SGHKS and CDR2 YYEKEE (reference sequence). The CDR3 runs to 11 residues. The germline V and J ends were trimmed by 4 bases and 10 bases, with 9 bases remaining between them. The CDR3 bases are TGTGCCAGCAGCCCCGCAACAGAGCAGTTCTTC. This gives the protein CASSPATEQFF.